This TCR beta chain is drawn from a study of blood T cell repertoires in COVID-19. Study-wide context: Acute and convalescent COVID-19 specimens originated in the United States, Italy and Spain. PBMCs, B-cell-depleted T cells, or T cells provided the cDNA or gDNA that made up the material.

This CDR3 contains 13 residues. The V and J ends lost 2 bases and 0 bases respectively, with 5 bases between them. Germline CDR1 and CDR2: MGHDK and SYGVNS. As handled by the study authors: Reference gene primer amplification gave nucleated cell count estimates. Assay: immunoSEQ multiplex PCR; the TCRdb copy retains only in-frame clones and omits some. That table gives V, J and clone size, and the DNA gave D and trimming. This table holds roughly 360,000 clones, around 87% found once. The receptor's source is a woman aged 25 to 39 with acute COVID-19. Material: PBMCs or T cells enriched from blood (not recorded which). The chain uses TRBV25-1 and TRBJ2-7; D is unclear. The CDR3 loop is CASSEHFSYEQYF. The CDR3 DNA is TGTGCCAGCAGTGAACACTTCTCCTACGAGCAGTACTTC.